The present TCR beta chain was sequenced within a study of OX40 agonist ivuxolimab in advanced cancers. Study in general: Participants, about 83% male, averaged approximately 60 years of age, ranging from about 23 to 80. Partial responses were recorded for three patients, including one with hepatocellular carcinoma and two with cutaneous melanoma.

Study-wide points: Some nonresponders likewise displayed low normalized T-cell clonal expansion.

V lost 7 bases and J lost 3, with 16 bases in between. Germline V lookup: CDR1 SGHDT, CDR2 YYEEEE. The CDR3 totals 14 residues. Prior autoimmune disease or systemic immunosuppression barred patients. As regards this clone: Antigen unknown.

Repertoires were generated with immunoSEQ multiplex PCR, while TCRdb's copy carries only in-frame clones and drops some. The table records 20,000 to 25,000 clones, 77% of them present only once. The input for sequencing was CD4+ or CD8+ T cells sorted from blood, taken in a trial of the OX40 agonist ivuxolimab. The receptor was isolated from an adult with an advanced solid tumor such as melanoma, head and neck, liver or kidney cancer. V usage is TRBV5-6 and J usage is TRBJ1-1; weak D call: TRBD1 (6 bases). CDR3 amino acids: CASSGGGAYTEAFF. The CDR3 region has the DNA TGTGCCAGCTCCGGAGGGGGGGCGTACACTGAAGCTTTCTTT. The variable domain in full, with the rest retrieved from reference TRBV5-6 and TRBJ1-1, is DAGVTQSPTHLIKTRGQQVTLRCSPKSGHDTVSWYQQALGQGPQFIFQYYEEEERQRGNFPDRFSGHQFPNYSSELNVNALLLGDSALYLCASSGGGAYTEAFFGQGTRLTVV.